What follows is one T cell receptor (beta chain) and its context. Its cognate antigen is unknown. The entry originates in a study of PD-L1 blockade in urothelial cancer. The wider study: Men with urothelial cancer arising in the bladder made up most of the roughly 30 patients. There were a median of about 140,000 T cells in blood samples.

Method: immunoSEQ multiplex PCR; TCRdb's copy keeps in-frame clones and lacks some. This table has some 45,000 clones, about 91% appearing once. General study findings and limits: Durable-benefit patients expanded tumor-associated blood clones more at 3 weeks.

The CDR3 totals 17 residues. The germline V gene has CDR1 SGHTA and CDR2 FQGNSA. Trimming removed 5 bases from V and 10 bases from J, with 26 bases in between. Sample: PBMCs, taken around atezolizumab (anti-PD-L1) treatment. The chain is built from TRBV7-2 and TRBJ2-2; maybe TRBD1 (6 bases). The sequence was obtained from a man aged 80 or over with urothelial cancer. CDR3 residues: CASSTYPSSTGQEELFF. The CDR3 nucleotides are TGTGCCAGCAGCACTTACCCCTCTTCTACAGGGCAGGAGGAGCTGTTTTTT.